Below, 22 T cell receptor beta chains from the same sample are listed, as sequenced in a study of beta chain features in type 1 diabetes. Expressed TCRB transcripts got sequenced, as all isolated RNA was reverse transcribed. Profiled with immunoSEQ multiplex PCR; TCRdb holds only in-frame clones, not every one. The repertoire holds 300,000 to 450,000 clones, with around 13% as singletons. Material: naive CD4+ T cells from blood. The source of these receptors is a man in his late teens or twenties in good health.

This clone was observed many times. The chain recombines TRBV30 with TRBJ2-1; 10 bases line up with TRBD2. Per germline, CDR1 GTSNPN and CDR2 SVGIG (reference sequence). With V trimmed by 0 bases and J by 9 bases, 2 bases remained unmatched. The CDR3 runs 13 residues. CDR3 loop: CAWSVSGRGEQFF. For the CDR3, the DNA is TGTGCCTGGAGTGTGAGCGGGAGGGGTGAGCAGTTCTTC.

The rearrangement joins TRBV9 to TRBJ2-2; 10 nucleotides agree with TRBD1. V was pared by 3 bases and J by 8 bases, with 10 bases of the junction left unmatched. Germline V gives CDR1 SGDLS, CDR2 YYNGEE. This CDR3 region has 16 residues. CDR3 residues: CASSATGTGVRGELFF. CDR3 coding DNA: TGTGCCAGCAGCGCTACGGGGACAGGGGTGCGGGGGGAGCTGTTTTTT.

This clone was detected only a few times. The chain carries TRBV21-1 and TRBJ1-2. TRBV21-1 is a recognized pseudogene. The CDR3 has 17 residues. CDR3 loop: CASSNSGGKGTNYGYTF. Written as DNA, the CDR3 is TGTGCCAGCAGCAATTCTGGCGGGAAGGGGACTAACTATGGCTACACCTTC.

The chain's CDR3 is CASSPNRNRVNEQFF. DNA of the CDR3: TGTGCCAGCAGCCCCAACCGGAACAGGGTCAATGAGCAGTTCTTC. The chain employs TRBV7-6 and TRBJ2-1; D is perhaps TRBD1 (6 bases). The CDR3 contains 15 residues. Looked up from germline, CDR1 is SGHVS and CDR2 is FNYEAQ. Trimming shortened V by 5 bases and J by 6 bases, and 17 bases separated the two germline ends.

This clone has just a few counts. The CDR3 DNA reads as TGTGCCAGCAGCACGCGGCTAGGGGACATTCAGTACTTC. Protein sequence: CASSTRLGDIQYF. The chain is built from TRBV28 and TRBJ2-4, with TRBD1 as a possible D gene (5 bases). The germline V and J ends were trimmed by 6 bases and 8 bases, with 14 bases remaining between them. Germline V lookup: CDR1 MDHEN, CDR2 SYDVKM. The CDR3 consists of 13 residues.

The sample holds a few counts of this clone. The chain has TRBV7-9 and TRBJ2-4, with D possibly being TRBD1 (5 bases). The CDR3 runs to 16 residues. Germline CDR1 SEHNR, CDR2 FQNEAQ (reference sequence). The V and J ends lost 5 bases and 0 bases respectively, with 14 bases between them. CDR3: CASSTGRLLAKNIQYF. The CDR3 DNA follows: TGTGCCAGCAGCACAGGACGGCTTCTAGCCAAAAACATTCAGTACTTC.

There are a few counts of this clone. The CDR3: CASIPGGHTEAFF. CDR3 DNA sequence: TGTGCCAGCATTCCAGGGGGCCACACTGAAGCTTTCTTT. The chain employs TRBV28 and TRBJ1-1, with 8 bases lining up with TRBD1. V was clipped by 7 bases and J by 3 bases; unmatched bases: 4. Per the germline V gene, CDR1 is MDHEN and CDR2 is SYDVKM. The CDR3 extends over 13 amino acids.

This chain links TRBV28 with TRBJ2-5; TRBD1 agrees at 8 bases. CDR3 size: 15 residues. V lost 2 bases and J lost 2; bases outside the gene matches: 4. CDR1 is MDHEN and CDR2 is SYDVKM in the germline V gene. CDR3: CASSLLDRAQETQYF. In nucleotides, the CDR3 is TGTGCCAGCAGTTTACTGGACAGGGCACAAGAGACCCAGTACTTC. Variable domain in full (rest from reference TRBV28 and TRBJ2-5): DVKVTQSSRYLVKRTGEKVFLECVQDMDHENMFWYRQDPGLGLRLIYFSYDVKMKEKGDIPEGYSVSREKKERFSLILESASTNQTSMYLCASSLLDRAQETQYFGPGTRLLVL.

This clone was counted at least ten times. This rearrangement joins TRBV10-3 to TRBJ2-7; 9 positions agree with TRBD1. The CDR3 loop spans 14 amino acids. With 4 bases clipped from V and 3 bases from J, the junction kept 4 bases outside the gene matches. CDR1 and CDR2 (germline): ENHRY, SYGVKD. For the CDR3, the DNA is TGTGCCATCAGTGGGACAGGGGACGTCTACGAGCAGTACTTC. Its translation: CAISGTGDVYEQYF.

This clone was counted a few times. This chain joins TRBV9 and TRBJ1-2; TRBD1 matches at 9 bases. This CDR3 spans 14 amino acids. V trimming: 4 bases; J trimming: 4 bases; junction bases outside the gene matches: 5. Germline V gives CDR1 SGDLS, CDR2 YYNGEE. The CDR3 sequence: CASSPTGGIYGYTF. Here the CDR3 DNA reads TGTGCCAGCAGCCCGACAGGGGGAATCTATGGCTACACCTTC.

This chain connects TRBV25-1 to TRBJ1-2; unclear D gene. V was trimmed by 8 bases and J by 6 bases, leaving 10 bases between them. The germline V gene encodes CDR1 MGHDK and CDR2 SYGVNS. This CDR3 is 11 amino acids long. The CDR3 DNA sequence: TGTGCCAGCCGAATTAGAGATGGCTACACCTTC. This gives the protein CASRIRDGYTF.

This clone was seen only once. This chain links TRBV5-1 with TRBJ2-1; 14 bases line up with TRBD2. Germline V CDR1 and CDR2: SGHRS, YFSETQ. The CDR3 runs to 17 residues. V shed 0 bases and J 7 bases; nucleotides not matched to a gene: 6. CDR3 nucleotides: TGCGCCAGCAGCTTGGCCGGGACTAGCGGGAGTGGGAATGAGCAGTTCTTC. The encoded protein is CASSLAGTSGSGNEQFF.

The chain uses TRBV14 and TRBJ1-1; D gene ambiguous. Trimming pared 1 base from V and 0 bases from J, leaving 6 bases between. In germline, CDR1 is SGHDN, CDR2 FVKESK. The CDR3 is 14 residues long. CDR3 bases: TGTGCCAGCAGCCAAGGCAGGCTGAACACTGAAGCTTTCTTT. Protein: CASSQGRLNTEAFF.

This clone was found a few times. The genes are TRBV18 and TRBJ2-7; 8 bases are shared with TRBD2. The CDR3 is made up of 17 amino acids. After removal of 3 bases from V and 6 bases from J, the junction contained 16 bases not matched to a gene. Germline loops: CDR1 KGHSH, CDR2 LQKENI. In nucleotides, the CDR3 is TGTGCCAGCTCACCTTGGACAGTGGGCGCGGGAGGCCTCGAGCAGTACTTC. It translates to CASSPWTVGAGGLEQYF.

This clone came up a few times. Compared with germline, one end of the junction differs, possibly owing to a read error. The chain combines TRBV19 with TRBJ1-2, with TRBD1 identical over 7 bases. Per the germline V gene, CDR1 is LNHDA and CDR2 is SQIVND (reference sequence). The CDR3 runs to 11 residues. The CDR3 here is CASSLRQGFLF. In DNA, the CDR3 is TGTGCCAGTAGTCTCCGACAGGGTTTCCTCTTC.

This chain joins TRBV7-9 and TRBJ1-2; perhaps TRBD1 as D (6 bases). CDR1 and CDR2 (germline): SEHNR, FQNEAQ (reference sequence). Between the trimmed V and J ends, which lost 5 bases and 4 bases, there was a span of 14 bases. The CDR3 has 14 amino acids. This chain's CDR3 is CASSPSQGPYGYTF. The CDR3 DNA reads TGTGCCAGCAGCCCGAGTCAGGGGCCCTATGGCTACACCTTC.

This clone has more than one count but fewer than ten. V and J are TRBV7-2 and TRBJ2-7; no clear D gene. Germline V gene sequence: CDR1 SGHTA, CDR2 FQGNSA. V was cut by 4 bases and J by 4 bases, with 11 bases left in between. The CDR3 has 13 residues. As DNA, the CDR3 is TGTGCCAGCAGCTCCGCGGTCATGTACGAGCAGTACTTC. Translated: CASSSAVMYEQYF.

The chain carries TRBV30 and TRBJ1-4; D uncertain. V was cut by 5 bases and J by 6 bases, with 13 bases left in between. The CDR3 is made up of 13 amino acids. Germline CDR1 reads GTSNPN; CDR2 reads SVGIG (reference sequence). As DNA, the CDR3 is TGTGCCTGGGGTCCCCGCTCGGATGAAAAACTGTTTTTT. Its translation: CAWGPRSDEKLFF.

V gene TRBV28 combines with J gene TRBJ1-1, with D possibly matching TRBD1 (5 bases). The V end was cut by 2 bases, the J end by 10 bases, with 11 bases between. From germline, CDR1 is MDHEN and CDR2 SYDVKM. The CDR3 is 12 amino acids. CDR3 DNA sequence: TGTGCCAGCAGTTTAGAATGGGGCCCAGCTTTCTTT. Encoded protein: CASSLEWGPAFF.

The rearrangement links TRBV7-2 to TRBJ2-1; 10 bases fit TRBD1. Germline V CDR1 and CDR2: SGHTA, FQGNSA. CDR3 length: 15 residues. V trimming: 1 base; J trimming: 7 bases; junction bases outside the gene matches: 4. The CDR3 loop is CASSLGTGGWNEQFF. CDR3 nucleotide sequence: TGTGCCAGCAGCTTAGGGACAGGGGGTTGGAATGAGCAGTTCTTC.

The sample holds a few counts of this clone. The chain has TRBV4-3 and TRBJ2-3, with a tentative D call TRBD1 (5 bases). Germline CDR1 is LGHNA and CDR2 is YSLEER. V was trimmed by 1 base and J by 7 bases, leaving 12 bases between them. There are 14 residues in the CDR3. CDR3 in DNA: TGCGCCAGCAGCCAAGTAGCAGGGCGTAATACGCAGTATTTT. Its protein product is CASSQVAGRNTQYF.

This clone was seen only a few times. This chain uses TRBV7-2 with TRBJ2-7, with TRBD2 matching 9 bases. The CDR3 sequence is 14 residues long. CDR1 is SGHTA, CDR2 FQGNSA, per germline. V trimming: 5 bases; J trimming: 7 bases; junction bases outside the gene matches: 9. CDR3 in amino acids: CASSGLRGGREQYF. The CDR3 region has the DNA TGTGCCAGCAGCGGGCTGCGGGGGGGGCGGGAGCAGTACTTC.